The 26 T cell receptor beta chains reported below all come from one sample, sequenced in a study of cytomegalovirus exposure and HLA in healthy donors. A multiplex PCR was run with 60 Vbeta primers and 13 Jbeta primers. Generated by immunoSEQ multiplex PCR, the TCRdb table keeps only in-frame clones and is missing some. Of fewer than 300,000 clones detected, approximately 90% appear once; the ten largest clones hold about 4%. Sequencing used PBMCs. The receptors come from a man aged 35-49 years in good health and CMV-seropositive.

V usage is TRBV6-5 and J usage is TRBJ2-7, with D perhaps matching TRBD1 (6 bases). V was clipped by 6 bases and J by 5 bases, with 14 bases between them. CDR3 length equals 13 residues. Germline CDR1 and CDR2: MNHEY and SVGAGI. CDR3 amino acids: CASRATGFHEQYF. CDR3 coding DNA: TGTGCCAGCAGGGCCACAGGGTTCCACGAGCAGTACTTC.

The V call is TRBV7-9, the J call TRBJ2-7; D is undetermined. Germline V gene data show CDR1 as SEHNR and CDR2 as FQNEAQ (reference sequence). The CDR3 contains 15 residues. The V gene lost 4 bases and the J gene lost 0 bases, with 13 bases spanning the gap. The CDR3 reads CASSSRQTFSYEQYF. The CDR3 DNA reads TGTGCCAGCAGCTCAAGACAAACTTTCTCCTACGAGCAGTACTTC.

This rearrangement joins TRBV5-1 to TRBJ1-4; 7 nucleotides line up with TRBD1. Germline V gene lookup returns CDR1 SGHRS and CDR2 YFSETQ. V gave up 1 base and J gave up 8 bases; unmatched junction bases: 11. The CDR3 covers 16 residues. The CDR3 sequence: CASSLLSDREAEKLFF. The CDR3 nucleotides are TGCGCCAGCAGCTTGTTATCCGACAGGGAGGCCGAAAAACTGTTTTTT. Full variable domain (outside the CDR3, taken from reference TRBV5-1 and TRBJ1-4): KAGVTQTPRYLIKTRGQQVTLSCSPISGHRSVSWYQQTPGQGLQFLFEYFSETQRNKGNFPGRFSGRQFSNSRSEMNVSTLELGDSALYLCASSLLSDREAEKLFFGSGTQLSVL.

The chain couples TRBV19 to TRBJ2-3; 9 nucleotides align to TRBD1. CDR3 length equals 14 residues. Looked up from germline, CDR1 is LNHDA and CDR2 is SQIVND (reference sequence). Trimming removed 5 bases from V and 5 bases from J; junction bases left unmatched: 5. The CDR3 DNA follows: TGTGCCAGTAGTGTACAGGGGGCTGTAGATACGCAGTATTTT. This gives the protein CASSVQGAVDTQYF.

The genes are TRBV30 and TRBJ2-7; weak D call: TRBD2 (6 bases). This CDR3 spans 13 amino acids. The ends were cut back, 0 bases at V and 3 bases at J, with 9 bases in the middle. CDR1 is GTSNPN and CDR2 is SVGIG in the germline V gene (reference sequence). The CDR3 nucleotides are TGTGCCTGGAGTGTCGGGAGAGTCTACGAGCAGTACTTC. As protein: CAWSVGRVYEQYF.

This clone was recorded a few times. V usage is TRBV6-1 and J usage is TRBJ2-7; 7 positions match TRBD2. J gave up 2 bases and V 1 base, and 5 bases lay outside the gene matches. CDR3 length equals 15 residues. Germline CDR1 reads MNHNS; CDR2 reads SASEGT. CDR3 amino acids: CASSEVQREAYEQYF. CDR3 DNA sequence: TGTGCCAGCAGTGAAGTCCAGCGGGAAGCCTACGAGCAGTACTTC.

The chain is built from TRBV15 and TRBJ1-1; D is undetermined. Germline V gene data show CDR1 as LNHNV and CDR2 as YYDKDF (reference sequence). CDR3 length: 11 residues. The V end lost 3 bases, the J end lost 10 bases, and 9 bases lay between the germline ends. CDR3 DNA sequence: TGTGCCACCAGCAGCCCACTCGCAGCTTTCTTT. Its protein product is CATSSPLAAFF.

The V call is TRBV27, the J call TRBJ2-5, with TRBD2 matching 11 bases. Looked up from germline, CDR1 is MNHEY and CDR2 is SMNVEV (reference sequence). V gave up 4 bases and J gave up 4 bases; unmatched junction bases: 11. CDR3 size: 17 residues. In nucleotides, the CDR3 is TGTGCCAGCAGTTCCCGGCGGGGGCTAGCGGGAGGAGAGACCCAGTACTTC. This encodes CASSSRRGLAGGETQYF.

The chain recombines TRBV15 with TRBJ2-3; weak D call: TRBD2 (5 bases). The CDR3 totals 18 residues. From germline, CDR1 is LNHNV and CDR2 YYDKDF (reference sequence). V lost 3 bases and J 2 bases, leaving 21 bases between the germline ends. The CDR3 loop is CATSREQSTRTLTDTQYF. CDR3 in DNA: TGTGCCACCAGCAGGGAGCAATCTACTAGAACCCTCACAGATACGCAGTATTTT.

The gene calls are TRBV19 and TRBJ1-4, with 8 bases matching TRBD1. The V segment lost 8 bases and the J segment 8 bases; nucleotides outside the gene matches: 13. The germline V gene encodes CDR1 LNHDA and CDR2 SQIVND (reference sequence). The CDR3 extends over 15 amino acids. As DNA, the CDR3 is TGTGCCAGTTCAATCTCAGGGGGCAGAAGGGAAAAACTGTTTTTT. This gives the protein CASSISGGRREKLFF.

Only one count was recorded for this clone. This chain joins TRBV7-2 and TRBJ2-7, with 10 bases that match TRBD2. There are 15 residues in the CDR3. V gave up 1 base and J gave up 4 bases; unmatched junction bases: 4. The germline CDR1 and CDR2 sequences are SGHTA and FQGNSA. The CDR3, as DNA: TGTGCCAGCAGCTTAGATCCTAGCGGGAGTTACGAGCAGTACTTC. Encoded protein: CASSLDPSGSYEQYF.

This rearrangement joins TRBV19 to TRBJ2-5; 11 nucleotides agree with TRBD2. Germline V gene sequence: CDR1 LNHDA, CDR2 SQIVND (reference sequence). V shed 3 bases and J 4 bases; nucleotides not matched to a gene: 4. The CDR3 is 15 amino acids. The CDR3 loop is CASSIVAGGPETQYF. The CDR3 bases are TGTGCCAGTAGTATCGTAGCGGGAGGGCCAGAGACCCAGTACTTC.

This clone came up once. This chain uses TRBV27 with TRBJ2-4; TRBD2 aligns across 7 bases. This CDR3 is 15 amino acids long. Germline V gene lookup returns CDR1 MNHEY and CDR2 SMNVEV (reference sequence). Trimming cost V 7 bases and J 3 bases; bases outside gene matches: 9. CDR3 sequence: CASTRWEGSKNIQYF. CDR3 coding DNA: TGTGCCAGCACCCGGTGGGAGGGGAGCAAAAACATTCAGTACTTC.

The CDR3 DNA follows: TGTGCCTGGAGTGTAGGCAGGGGGCGCGGGAACACTGAAGCTTTCTTT. Encoded protein: CAWSVGRGRGNTEAFF. The rearrangement links TRBV30 to TRBJ1-1, with 8 nucleotides matching TRBD1. The germline V gene has CDR1 GTSNPN and CDR2 SVGIG (reference sequence). Trimming took 0 bases from V and 1 from J; bases not matched to a gene: 7. This CDR3 is 16 amino acids long.

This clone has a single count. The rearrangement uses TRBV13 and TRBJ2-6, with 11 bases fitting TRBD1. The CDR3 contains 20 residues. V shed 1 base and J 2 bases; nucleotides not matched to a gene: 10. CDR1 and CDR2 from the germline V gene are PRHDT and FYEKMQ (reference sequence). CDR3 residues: CASSLAIRDRGEAGANVLTF. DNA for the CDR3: TGTGCCAGCAGCTTAGCAATTCGGGACAGGGGGGAGGCTGGGGCCAACGTCCTGACTTTC.

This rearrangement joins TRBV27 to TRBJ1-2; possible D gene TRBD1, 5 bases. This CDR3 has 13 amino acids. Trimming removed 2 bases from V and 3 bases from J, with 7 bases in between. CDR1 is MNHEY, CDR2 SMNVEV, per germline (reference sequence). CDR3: CASSLDSYYGYTF. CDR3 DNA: TGTGCCAGCAGTTTAGACAGCTACTATGGCTACACCTTC.

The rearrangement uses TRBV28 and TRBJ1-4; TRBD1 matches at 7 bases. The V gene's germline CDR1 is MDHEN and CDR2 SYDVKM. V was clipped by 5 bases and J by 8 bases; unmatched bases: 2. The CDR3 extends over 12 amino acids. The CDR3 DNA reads TGTGCCAGCAGTGGGACAGCCGAAAAACTGTTTTTT. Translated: CASSGTAEKLFF.

CDR3 loop: CASSLSIWSGETQYF. The CDR3 DNA follows: TGTGCCAGCAGTTTATCGATATGGAGCGGGGAGACCCAGTACTTC. The chain employs TRBV27 and TRBJ2-5, with a weak D call TRBD2 (6 bases). V dropped 0 bases and J dropped 5 bases, with 13 bases sitting between them. The length of the CDR3 is 15 residues. Looked up from germline, CDR1 is MNHEY and CDR2 is SMNVEV (reference sequence).

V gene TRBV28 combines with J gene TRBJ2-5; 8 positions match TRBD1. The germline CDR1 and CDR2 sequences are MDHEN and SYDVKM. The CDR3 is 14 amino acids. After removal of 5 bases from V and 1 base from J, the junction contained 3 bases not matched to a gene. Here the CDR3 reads CASSLTGAQETQYF. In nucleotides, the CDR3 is TGTGCCAGCAGTCTGACAGGGGCCCAAGAGACCCAGTACTTC.

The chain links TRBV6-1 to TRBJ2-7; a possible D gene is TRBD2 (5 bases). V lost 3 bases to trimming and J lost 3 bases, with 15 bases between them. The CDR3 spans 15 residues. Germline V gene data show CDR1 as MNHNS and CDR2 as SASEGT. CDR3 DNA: TGTGCCAGCAGTGACCGCAGAAACGGGAACTACGAGCAGTACTTC. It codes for CASSDRRNGNYEQYF.

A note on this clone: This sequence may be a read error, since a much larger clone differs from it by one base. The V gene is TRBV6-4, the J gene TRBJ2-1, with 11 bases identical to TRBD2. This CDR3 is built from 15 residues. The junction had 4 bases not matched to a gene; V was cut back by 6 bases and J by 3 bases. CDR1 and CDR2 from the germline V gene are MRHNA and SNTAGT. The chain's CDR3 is CASSPGTSGYNEQFF. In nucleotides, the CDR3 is TGTGCCAGCAGCCCCGGGACTAGCGGCTACAATGAGCAGTTCTTC.

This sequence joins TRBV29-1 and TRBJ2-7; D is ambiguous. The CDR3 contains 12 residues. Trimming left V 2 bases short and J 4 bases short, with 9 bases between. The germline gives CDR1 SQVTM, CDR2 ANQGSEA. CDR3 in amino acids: CSVEYGGYEQYF. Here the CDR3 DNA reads TGCAGCGTTGAATACGGTGGTTACGAGCAGTACTTC.

The CDR3 DNA reads TGTGCCAGCAGCCAAGATCTCAGGACAGGGGCTTGGAATGAGCAGTTCTTC. This gives the protein CASSQDLRTGAWNEQFF. The rearrangement joins TRBV4-2 to TRBJ2-1; 9 positions agree with TRBD1. J gave up 7 bases and V 0 bases, and 10 bases lay outside the gene matches. CDR1 LGHNA and CDR2 YNFKEQ come from the germline V gene. The CDR3 spans 17 residues.

CDR3: CATSRSPEANTQYF. The DNA of the CDR3 is TGTGCCACCAGCAGATCTCCGGAGGCGAATACGCAGTATTTT. This chain links TRBV15 with TRBJ2-3; possible D gene TRBD2, 5 bases. Trimming stripped 2 bases from V and 7 bases from J, with 13 bases between. This CDR3 is 14 amino acids long. Germline CDR1 and CDR2: LNHNV and YYDKDF (reference sequence).

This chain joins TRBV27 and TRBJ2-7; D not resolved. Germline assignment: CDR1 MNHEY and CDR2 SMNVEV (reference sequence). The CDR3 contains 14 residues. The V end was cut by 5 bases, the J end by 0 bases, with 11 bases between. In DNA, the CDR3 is TGTGCCAGCAGTCCCCTAACTTTCTCCTACGAGCAGTACTTC. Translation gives CASSPLTFSYEQYF.

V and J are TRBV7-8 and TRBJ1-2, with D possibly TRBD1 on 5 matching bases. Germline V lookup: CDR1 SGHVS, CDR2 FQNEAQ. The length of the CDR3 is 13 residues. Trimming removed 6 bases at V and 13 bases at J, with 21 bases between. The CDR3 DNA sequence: TGTGCCAGCAGGAGTACGATAGGGGCGGCCAGCACCTTC. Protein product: CASRSTIGAASTF.